These 12 T cell receptor beta chains were sequenced from one sample in a study of blood T cell repertoires in COVID-19. Profiled with immunoSEQ multiplex PCR; TCRdb holds only in-frame clones, not every one. The repertoire holds some 130,000 clones, roughly 85% seen once, with roughly 3.9% in the top ten. Material: PBMCs or T cells enriched from blood (not recorded which). The receptor set was obtained from a man aged 50 to 59 who had recovered from COVID-19.

The J gene is TRBJ2-5, the V gene TRBV15, with D possibly being TRBD1 (5 bases). This CDR3 has 14 residues. Germline V CDR1 and CDR2: LNHNV, YYDKDF (reference sequence). The V and J ends lost 0 bases and 1 base respectively, with 6 bases between them. The CDR3 sequence: CATSRDRVQETQYF. DNA for the CDR3: TGTGCCACCAGCAGAGACAGGGTCCAAGAGACCCAGTACTTC.

The chain is built from TRBV28 and TRBJ1-2, with 7 bases fitting TRBD1. With 4 bases clipped from V and 5 bases from J, the junction kept 7 bases outside the gene matches. CDR1 is MDHEN and CDR2 is SYDVKM in the germline V gene. CDR3 length equals 14 residues. The CDR3 coding sequence is TGTGCCAGCAGTTCCCGGACAGGATTTTATGGCTACACCTTC. Its protein product is CASSSRTGFYGYTF.

The V gene is TRBV5-1, the J gene TRBJ2-2; 9 nucleotides match TRBD1. V was pared by 7 bases and J by 5 bases, with 6 bases of the junction left unmatched. CDR1 and CDR2 (germline): SGHRS, YFSETQ. The CDR3 extends over 14 amino acids. CDR3 region: CASGGQGWTGELFF. In DNA, the CDR3 is TGCGCCAGCGGAGGACAGGGGTGGACCGGGGAGCTGTTTTTT.

The chain carries TRBV19 and TRBJ2-5; the match to TRBD1 covers 8 bases. Germline trimming cut 5 bases from V and 1 base from J; bases unmatched to any gene: 9. The CDR3 consists of 16 residues. Per the germline V gene, CDR1 is LNHDA and CDR2 is SQIVND (reference sequence). CDR3 in DNA: TGTGCCAGTAGTCCCGGGGACAGGTCGTTCCAAGAGACCCAGTACTTC. This translates into CASSPGDRSFQETQYF.

The V call is TRBV2, the J call TRBJ2-7; D uncertain. V was cut by 2 bases and J by 1 base, with 9 bases left in between. Germline assignment: CDR1 SNHLY and CDR2 FYNNEI. The CDR3 has 14 amino acids. The CDR3 here is CASSETWQSYEQYV. Here the CDR3 DNA reads TGTGCCAGCAGTGAAACCTGGCAGTCCTACGAGCAGTACGTC.

The chain combines TRBV5-4 with TRBJ1-2; 8 bases align to TRBD1. V dropped 4 bases and J dropped 4; count of bases not matched to a gene: 6. CDR1 and CDR2 (germline): SGHNT, YYREEE (reference sequence). The CDR3 is 14 residues long. The chain's CDR3 is CASSPGQGIYGYTF. The CDR3 coding sequence is TGTGCCAGCAGCCCTGGACAGGGAATCTATGGCTACACCTTC.

This chain uses TRBV28 with TRBJ1-2; 7 bases are shared with TRBD1. Germline lookup yields CDR1 MDHEN and CDR2 SYDVKM. This CDR3 is built from 14 residues. J was trimmed by 7 bases and V by 6 bases; bases with no gene match: 11. The CDR3 nucleotides are TGTGCCAGCAGGGACCCAGGGGGGAAGTTTGGCTACACCTTC. It translates to CASRDPGGKFGYTF.

The V and J genes are TRBV7-9 and TRBJ2-2; TRBD2 matches at 7 bases. Germline V gene sequence: CDR1 SEHNR, CDR2 FQNEAQ (reference sequence). J was trimmed by 6 bases and V by 5 bases; bases with no gene match: 9. The CDR3 runs 15 residues. DNA of the CDR3: TGTGCCAGCAGCCCTCATTCCCGGGGGGCCGGGGAGCTGTTTTTT. Its translation: CASSPHSRGAGELFF. The variable domain in full, completed from reference TRBV7-9 and TRBJ2-2, reads DTGVSQNPRHKITKRGQNVTFRCDPISEHNRLYWYRQTLGQGPEFLTYFQNEAQLEKSRLLSDRFSAERPKGSFSTLEIQRTEQGDSAMYLCASSPHSRGAGELFFGEGSRLTVL.

The CDR3 bases are TGTGCCAGCAGCTTAGGTAGCTGGGGCGATACGCAGTATTTT. Protein product: CASSLGSWGDTQYF. This sequence joins TRBV11-3 and TRBJ2-3, with a tentative D call TRBD1 (5 bases). CDR1 and CDR2 from the germline V gene are SGHNT and YENEEA. CDR3 length equals 14 residues. V dropped 1 base and J dropped 6 bases, with 11 bases sitting between them.

The V gene is TRBV28, the J gene TRBJ1-1; perhaps TRBD1 as D (6 bases). The CDR3 has 12 amino acids. Germline V CDR1 and CDR2: MDHEN, SYDVKM. Trimming pared 8 bases from V and 7 bases from J, leaving 14 bases between. CDR3 DNA: TGTGCCAGCGGGACATTCGGGTTTGAAGCTTTCTTT. This gives the protein CASGTFGFEAFF.

This sequence joins TRBV3-1 (or the pseudogene TRBV3-2) and TRBJ2-5; 10 positions match TRBD2. The CDR3 loop spans 16 amino acids. Trimming removed 5 bases from V and 5 bases from J; junction bases left unmatched: 11. CDR1 and CDR2 (germline): LGHDT, YNNKEL (reference sequence). CDR3 residues: CASSFRESGRVETQYF. The CDR3 nucleotides are TGTGCCAGCAGCTTCAGGGAGAGCGGGAGGGTTGAGACCCAGTACTTC.

The V and J genes are TRBV24-1 and TRBJ2-1; 8 positions match TRBD2. The trim removed 1 base at V and 0 bases at J, leaving 4 bases unmatched. The CDR3 contains 17 residues. Germline V gene data show CDR1 as KGHDR and CDR2 as SFDVKD. Written as DNA, the CDR3 is TGTGCCACCAGTGATTTCACTAGCGGAGTCTCCTACAATGAGCAGTTCTTC. Translating it yields CATSDFTSGVSYNEQFF.